The 32 T cell receptor beta chains below were found in one sample sequenced in a study of blood T cells in healthy people across ages. Using a J-beta primer mix together with a sample-barcoded 5' primer, a second PCR was run for roughly 6 to 12 cycles. TCRdb independently ran MiXCR on the 5' RACE reads; one entry per CDR3 protein. Of fewer than 1 million distinct CDR3 sequences detected, more than 40% appear once; the ten largest clones hold roughly 19%. The sequenced sample consisted of blood. The origin of the receptors is a man in his fifties or sixties in good health.

This clonotype was counted once. The chain combines TRBV20-1 with TRBJ1-4; no clear D gene. CDR1 and CDR2 from the germline V gene are DFQATT and SNEGSKA (reference sequence). V lost 1 base and J lost 3, with 9 bases in between. The CDR3 spans 14 residues. The chain's CDR3 is CSARGPDSNEKLFF. The CDR3 bases are TGCAGTGCTAGAGGACCCGACTCTAATGAAAAACTGTTTTTT.

The gene calls are TRBV6-1 and TRBJ2-3; D could derive from TRBD1 or TRBD2 (6 bases each). This CDR3 comprises 15 residues. Trimming cost V 1 base and J 6 bases, with 14 bases left between them. Germline lookup yields CDR1 MNHNS and CDR2 SASEGT. In nucleotides, the CDR3 is TGTGCCAGCAGTGAAGACTACTCGGGGGCCGATACGCAGTATTTT. This translates into CASSEDYSGADTQYF.

The chain recombines TRBV18 with TRBJ2-5; TRBD1 matches at 12 bases. Trimming cost V 4 bases and J 4 bases; bases outside gene matches: 13. There are 18 residues in the CDR3. Germline V gene lookup returns CDR1 KGHSH and CDR2 LQKENI. The CDR3 nucleotides are TGTGCCAGCTCACAGCCTCTCGGGACAGGGGGCGTTGGAGAGACCCAGTACTTC. Translating it yields CASSQPLGTGGVGETQYF.

The chain carries TRBV12-3 or TRBV12-4 and TRBJ2-5, with D uncertain. The V and J ends lost 5 bases and 3 bases respectively, with 10 bases between them. This CDR3 spans 13 amino acids. The CDR3 here is CASSHRPKETQYF. DNA for the CDR3: TGTGCCAGCAGTCACCGACCCAAAGAGACCCAGTACTTC.

V usage is TRBV5-1 and J usage is TRBJ2-1, with D possibly TRBD2 on 6 matching bases. The CDR3 contains 14 residues. Trimming took 0 bases from V and 7 from J, leaving 11 bases between them. CDR1 is SGHRS and CDR2 is YFSETQ in the germline V gene. Here the CDR3 reads CASSLGGVVNEQFF. CDR3 DNA: TGCGCCAGCAGCTTGGGCGGGGTGGTGAATGAGCAGTTCTTC.

This clonotype was counted a few times. The chain recombines TRBV12-3 or TRBV12-4 with TRBJ2-2; D is unresolved. The ends were cut back, 10 bases at V and 4 bases at J, with 16 bases in the middle. CDR3 size: 14 residues. CDR3: CATLSSWLTGELFF. The CDR3 DNA reads as TGTGCCACCCTCTCATCATGGCTCACCGGGGAGCTGTTTTTT.

The CDR3 DNA reads as TGCGCCAGCAGCTTGGCCGATTCAGGGGCAAAAAACATTCAGTACTTC. Translated, it gives CASSLADSGAKNIQYF. The chain couples TRBV5-1 to TRBJ2-4, with D perhaps TRBD1 (6 bases). CDR3 length: 16 amino acids. Trimming removed 0 bases from V and 4 bases from J, with 14 bases in between. Per germline, CDR1 SGHRS and CDR2 YFSETQ. Supplemented by reference TRBV5-1 and TRBJ2-4, the full variable domain reads KAGVTQTPRYLIKTRGQQVTLSCSPISGHRSVSWYQQTPGQGLQFLFEYFSETQRNKGNFPGRFSGRQFSNSRSEMNVSTLELGDSALYLCASSLADSGAKNIQYFGAGTRLSVL.

This clonotype was observed many times. The chain has TRBV7-9 and TRBJ2-7; D gene ambiguous. Germline V lookup: CDR1 SEHNR, CDR2 FQNEAQ (reference sequence). The CDR3 consists of 13 residues. V lost 5 bases, J lost 5 bases, and 13 bases lay in between. The CDR3 DNA reads as TGTGCCAGCAGCCCCCCCAATAGGGACGAGCAGTACTTC. This gives the protein CASSPPNRDEQYF.

This clonotype came up many times. J is TRBJ1-4 and V is TRBV4-3; the D is unclear. V lost 1 base to trimming and J lost 0 bases, with 6 bases between them. Germline assignment: CDR1 LGHNA and CDR2 YSLEER. This CDR3 region has 15 residues. The CDR3 DNA reads TGCGCCAGCAGCCAAGTGGGGTCAACTAATGAAAAACTGTTTTTT. It specifies CASSQVGSTNEKLFF.

The DNA of the CDR3 is TGTGCCAGCGGAATCGACGGACGGCCTGGAAACACCATATATTTT. Encoded protein: CASGIDGRPGNTIYF. The chain has TRBV12-3 or TRBV12-4 and TRBJ1-3; D remains ambiguous. CDR3 length equals 15 residues. V lost 8 bases to trimming and J lost 2 bases, with 16 bases between them.

The J gene is TRBJ2-3, the V gene TRBV5-1; D is uncertain. This CDR3 has 15 amino acids. The germline gives CDR1 SGHRS, CDR2 YFSETQ. The germline V and J ends were trimmed by 4 bases and 0 bases, with 12 bases remaining between them. CDR3 protein: CASSPDTLSTDTQYF. In nucleotides, the CDR3 is TGCGCCAGCAGCCCTGACACTCTCAGCACAGATACGCAGTATTTT.

The V call is TRBV20-1, the J call TRBJ2-4; D unresolved. The closer fit of TRBJ2-5 to the DNA end suggests the J call may be wrong. Germline CDR1 is DFQATT and CDR2 is SNEGSKA (reference sequence). This CDR3 comprises 11 residues. CDR3 in DNA: TGCAGTGCTAGACACGGTGAGACCCAGTACTTC. As protein: CSARHGETQYF.

The sample holds a few counts of this clonotype. The rearrangement links TRBV3-1 to TRBJ2-1; 12 bases are shared with TRBD2. With 4 bases clipped from V and 7 bases from J, the junction kept 8 bases outside the gene matches. Germline CDR1 is LGHDT and CDR2 is YNNKEL (reference sequence). The CDR3 length is 16 residues. CDR3 region: CASSLASGGGLNEQFF. The CDR3 nucleotides read TGTGCCAGCAGCCTAGCTAGCGGGGGGGGACTAAATGAGCAGTTCTTC.

Notes on this clonotype: The junction departs from the called germline gene at one end, perhaps through a read error. V usage is TRBV20-1 and J usage is TRBJ2-1; no clear D gene. The length of the CDR3 is 15 residues. Per the germline V gene, CDR1 is DFQATT and CDR2 is SNEGSKA (reference sequence). The CDR3 region is CSARDSQTSYKEQFF. The CDR3 coding sequence is TGCAGTGCTAGAGATTCCCAGACTTCCTACAAGGAGCAGTTCTTC.

In its sample, this clonotype was seen many times. V is TRBV20-1 and J is TRBJ2-3; the match to TRBD1 covers 9 bases. This CDR3 has 15 residues. Per germline, CDR1 DFQATT and CDR2 SNEGSKA (reference sequence). The ends lost 1 base at V and 3 bases at J; junction bases unmatched: 5. The CDR3 DNA sequence: TGCAGTGCTAGAGGCGGGACAGGGAAGACAGATACGCAGTATTTT. It yields the protein CSARGGTGKTDTQYF.

With regard to this clonotype: Germline is not matched at one junction end, which may reflect a read error. V and J are TRBV5-1 and TRBJ2-1; 11 bases match TRBD2. CDR1 and CDR2 (germline): SGHRS, YFSETQ. The CDR3 runs to 15 residues. The CDR3 region has the DNA TGTGCCAGCAGCAAACTAGCGGGGGAGTACAATGAGCAGTTCTTC. Its translation: CASSKLAGEYNEQFF.

This clonotype has more than one count but fewer than ten. This sequence joins TRBV12-3 or TRBV12-4 and TRBJ1-4, with D perhaps matching TRBD1 (5 bases). There are 14 residues in the CDR3. V lost 7 bases and J 6 bases, leaving 15 bases between the germline ends. For the CDR3, the DNA is TGTGCCAGCACCGAAAACCCAGGGTATGAAAAACTGTTTTTT. Encoded protein: CASTENPGYEKLFF.

The gene calls are TRBV27 and TRBJ2-7; tentatively, D is TRBD1 or TRBD2 (5 bases each). The DNA end is more similar to TRBJ2-5, so the J call may be wrong. Germline lookup yields CDR1 MNHEY and CDR2 SMNVEV (reference sequence). The CDR3 consists of 14 residues. CDR3 loop: CASSARGAWETQYF. Written as DNA, the CDR3 is TGTGCCAGCAGCGCGAGGGGAGCTTGGGAGACCCAGTACTTC.

The chain joins TRBV7-2 to TRBJ2-3; D gene unclear. This CDR3 has 13 amino acids. Germline V gene sequence: CDR1 SGHTA, CDR2 FQGNSA. V was cut by 4 bases and J by 5 bases, with 10 bases left in between. The CDR3 DNA is TGTGCCAGCAGCTCAGGATACGGAGATACGCAGTATTTT. The encoded protein is CASSSGYGDTQYF.

CDR3 in amino acids: CASSSPVLEQFF. CDR3 sequence (DNA): TGTGCCAGCAGCTCCCCTGTCTTAGAGCAGTTCTTC. The rearrangement joins TRBV7-2 to TRBJ2-1; no firm D call. There are 12 residues in the CDR3. Germline loops: CDR1 SGHTA, CDR2 FQGNSA. V lost 4 bases to trimming and J lost 10 bases, with 11 bases between them.

Written as DNA, the CDR3 is TGTGCCAGCAGTGTGAAGGGGGGGAGCACAGATACGCAGTATTTT. Translating it yields CASSVKGGSTDTQYF. The rearrangement links TRBV2 to TRBJ2-3; D possibly corresponds to TRBD2 (7 bases). CDR3 length: 15 residues. Germline V gene lookup returns CDR1 SNHLY and CDR2 FYNNEI. Trimming took off 4 bases at V and 0 bases at J, with 11 bases between the two ends.

Points on this clonotype: Just one base apart from a much larger clone, this may be a read error. The rearrangement links TRBV7-9 to TRBJ1-2; D unresolved. Germline CDR1 and CDR2: SEHNR and FQNEAQ (reference sequence). There are 13 residues in the CDR3. CDR3 loop: CVSSSGRGYGYTF. CDR3 nucleotide sequence: TGTGTCAGCAGCTCGGGAAGAGGCTATGGCTACACCTTC.

This clonotype showed up just a few times. V usage is TRBV27 and J usage is TRBJ2-4, with D perhaps TRBD1 or TRBD2 (5 bases each). Germline CDR1 reads MNHEY; CDR2 reads SMNVEV (reference sequence). Trimming stripped 7 bases from V and 13 bases from J, with 17 bases between. The CDR3 is 12 residues long. The CDR3 DNA follows: TGTGCCAGCATATCGGGGACCAGGAGGCAGTACTTC. Its protein product is CASISGTRRQYF.

This clonotype was counted a few times. V is TRBV5-1 and J is TRBJ2-3; the match to TRBD1 covers 8 bases. Germline lookup yields CDR1 SGHRS and CDR2 YFSETQ. This CDR3 spans 15 amino acids. Trimming took 3 bases from V and 2 from J; bases not matched to a gene: 5. The DNA of the CDR3 is TGCGCCAGCAGCTATGACAGGGGACTCACAGATACGCAGTATTTT. Translating gives CASSYDRGLTDTQYF.

There are a few counts of this clonotype. The CDR3 loop reads CASSLKLTGAGGPGETQYF. In nucleotides, the CDR3 is TGTGCCAGCAGCTTAAAGTTGACGGGAGCGGGGGGGCCAGGAGAGACCCAGTACTTC. This chain links TRBV7-2 with TRBJ2-5; 10 positions agree with TRBD2. With V trimmed by 2 bases and J by 4 bases, 16 bases remained unmatched. CDR3 length: 19 amino acids. Per the germline V gene, CDR1 is SGHTA and CDR2 is FQGNSA. The full variable domain, with the rest looked up from reference TRBV7-2 and TRBJ2-5, is GAGVSQSPSNKVTEKGKDVELRCDPISGHTALYWYRQSLGQGLEFLIYFQGNSAPDKSGLPSDRFSAERTGGSVSTLTIQRTQQEDSAVYLCASSLKLTGAGGPGETQYFGPGTRLLVL.

The chain joins TRBV20-1 to TRBJ2-5, with 7 bases matching TRBD1. Per germline, CDR1 DFQATT and CDR2 SNEGSKA (reference sequence). This CDR3 spans 13 amino acids. J lost 5 bases, V lost 2 bases, and 5 bases had no gene match. The CDR3 DNA reads TGCAGTGCTAGACAGGGGGTACGGGAGACCCAGTACTTC. This gives the protein CSARQGVRETQYF.

The V gene is TRBV6-1, the J gene TRBJ2-5, with D tentatively TRBD1 or TRBD2 (5 bases each). The DNA end is more similar to TRBJ2-7, so the J call may be wrong. This CDR3 contains 13 residues. CDR1 and CDR2 (germline): MNHNS, SASEGT. CDR3 nucleotide sequence: TGTGCCAGCAGCGCCGGATGGGACGACGAGCAGTACTTC. It specifies CASSAGWDDEQYF.

The rearrangement uses TRBV2 and TRBJ1-2, with D tentatively TRBD1 (5 bases). The CDR3 sequence is 13 residues long. Germline CDR1 is SNHLY and CDR2 is FYNNEI. Trimming removed 6 bases at V and 3 bases at J, with 11 bases between. The CDR3 loop reads CASSRRDDYGYTF. CDR3 nucleotides: TGTGCCAGCAGCCGGAGGGACGACTATGGCTACACCTTC.

This chain uses TRBV12-3 or TRBV12-4 with TRBJ2-7; D perhaps matches TRBD1 (5 bases). The V gene lost 2 bases and the J gene lost 0 bases, with 11 bases spanning the gap. CDR3 size: 15 residues. The CDR3 is CASSLFGASSYEQYF. CDR3 DNA sequence: TGTGCCAGCAGTTTATTTGGGGCCAGCTCCTACGAGCAGTACTTC.

This chain joins TRBV6-2 or TRBV6-3 and TRBJ1-2; 7 bases match TRBD1. This CDR3 contains 14 residues. Germline V gives CDR1 MNHEY, CDR2 SVGEGT. V shed 4 bases and J 6 bases; nucleotides not matched to a gene: 8. Here the CDR3 reads CASSFRGAPDGYTF. In DNA form, the CDR3 reads TGTGCCAGCAGTTTCAGGGGGGCGCCGGATGGCTACACCTTC.

This clonotype was seen many times. This chain joins TRBV12-3 or TRBV12-4 and TRBJ2-7; D is possibly TRBD1 (6 bases). Trimming shortened V by 3 bases and J by 2 bases, and 8 bases separated the two germline ends. The CDR3 covers 13 residues. The chain's CDR3 is CASSFKGAYEQYF. The CDR3 nucleotides read TGTGCCAGCAGTTTTAAGGGGGCCTACGAGCAGTACTTC.

J is TRBJ2-5 and V is TRBV7-2; tentatively, D is TRBD1 or TRBD2 (6 bases each). Per germline, CDR1 SGHTA and CDR2 FQGNSA. This CDR3 has 17 residues. The V gene lost 5 bases and the J gene lost 0 bases, with 19 bases spanning the gap. CDR3 DNA sequence: TGTGCCAGCAGCCGACAGCCCAGGGGACTGTACCAAGAGACCCAGTACTTC. Its translation: CASSRQPRGLYQETQYF.